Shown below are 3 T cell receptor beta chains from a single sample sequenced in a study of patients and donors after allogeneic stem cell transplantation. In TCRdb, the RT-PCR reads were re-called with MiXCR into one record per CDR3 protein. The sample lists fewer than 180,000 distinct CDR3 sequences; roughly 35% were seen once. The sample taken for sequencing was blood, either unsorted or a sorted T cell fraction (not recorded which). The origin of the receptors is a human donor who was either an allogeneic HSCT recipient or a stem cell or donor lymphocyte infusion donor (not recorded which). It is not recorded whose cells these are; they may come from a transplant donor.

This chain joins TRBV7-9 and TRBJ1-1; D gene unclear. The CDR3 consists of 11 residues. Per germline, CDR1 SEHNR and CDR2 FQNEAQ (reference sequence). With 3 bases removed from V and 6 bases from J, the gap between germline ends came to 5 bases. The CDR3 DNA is TGTGCCAGCAGCTTTAAGGCTGAAGCTTTCTTT. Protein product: CASSFKAEAFF.

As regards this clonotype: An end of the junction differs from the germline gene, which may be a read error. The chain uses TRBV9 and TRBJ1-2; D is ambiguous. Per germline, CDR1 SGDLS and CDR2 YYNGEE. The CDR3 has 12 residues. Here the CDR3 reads CASSVNGPILSF. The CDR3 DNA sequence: TGTGCCAGCAGCGTAAACGGACCCATTTTATCCTTC. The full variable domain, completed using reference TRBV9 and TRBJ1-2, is DSGVTQTPKHLITATGQRVTLRCSPRSGDLSVYWYQQSLDQGLQFLIQYYNGEERAKGNILERFSAQQFPDLHSELNLSSLELGDSALYFCASSVNGPILSFGSGTRLTVV.

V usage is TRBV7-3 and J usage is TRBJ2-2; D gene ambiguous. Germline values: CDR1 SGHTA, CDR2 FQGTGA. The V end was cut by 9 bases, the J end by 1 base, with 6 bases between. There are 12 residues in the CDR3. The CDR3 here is CASQGNTGELFF. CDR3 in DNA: TGTGCCAGTCAAGGGAACACCGGGGAGCTGTTTTTT.